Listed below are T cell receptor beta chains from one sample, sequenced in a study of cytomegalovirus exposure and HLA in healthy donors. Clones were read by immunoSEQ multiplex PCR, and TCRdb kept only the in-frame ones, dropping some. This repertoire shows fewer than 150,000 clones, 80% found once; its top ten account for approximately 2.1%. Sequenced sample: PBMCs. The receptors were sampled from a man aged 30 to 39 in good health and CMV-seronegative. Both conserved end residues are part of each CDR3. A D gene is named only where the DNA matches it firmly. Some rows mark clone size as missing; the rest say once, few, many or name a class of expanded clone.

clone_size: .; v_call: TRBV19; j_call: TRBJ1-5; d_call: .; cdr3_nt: TGTGCCAGTCGCCAGACAGATAGCAATCAGCCCCAGCATTTT; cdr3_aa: CASRQTDSNQPQHF
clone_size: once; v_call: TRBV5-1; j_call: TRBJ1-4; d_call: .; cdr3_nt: TGCGCCAGCAGCCATGACAGAGTTAATGAAAAACTGTTTTTT; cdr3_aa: CASSHDRVNEKLFF
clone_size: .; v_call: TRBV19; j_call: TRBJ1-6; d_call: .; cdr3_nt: TGTGCCAGTATAGCAGGGAACACCTATAATTCACCCCTCCACTTT; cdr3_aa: CASIAGNTYNSPLHF
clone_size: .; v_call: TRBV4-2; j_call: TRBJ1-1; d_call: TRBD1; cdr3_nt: TGTGCCAGCAGCCACCCAACCGGGACAGGGCTCACTGAAGCTTTCTTT; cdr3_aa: CASSHPTGTGLTEAFF
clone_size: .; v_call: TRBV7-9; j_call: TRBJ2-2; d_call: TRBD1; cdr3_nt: TGTGCCAGCAGCCCAATTAGGGGACAGGGGAACACCGGGGAGCTGTTTTTT; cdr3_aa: CASSPIRGQGNTGELFF
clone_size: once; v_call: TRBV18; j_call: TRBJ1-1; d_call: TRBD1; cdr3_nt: TGTGCCAGCTTACCAACCGGGACAGGGAGGGCTTTCTTT; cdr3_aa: CASLPTGTGRAFF
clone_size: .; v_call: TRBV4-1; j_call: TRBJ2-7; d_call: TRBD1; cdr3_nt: TGCGCCAGCAGCCAGGGCGCGGACAGGGGTTTGAGGGAGCAGTACTTC; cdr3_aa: CASSQGADRGLREQYF
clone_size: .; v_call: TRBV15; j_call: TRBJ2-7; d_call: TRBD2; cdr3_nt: TGTGCCACCAGCCGTGCCGGGGGGGACTACGAGCAGTACTTC; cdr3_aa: CATSRAGGDYEQYF
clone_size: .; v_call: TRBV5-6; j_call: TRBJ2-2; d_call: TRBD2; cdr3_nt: TGTGCCAGCAGCCTAGCGGGGGGGGAGCTGTTTTTT; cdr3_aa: CASSLAGGELFF
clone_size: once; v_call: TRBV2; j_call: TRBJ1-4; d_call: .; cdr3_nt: TGTGCCAGCCATCCACGCCAAGGGGATGAAAAACTGTTTTTT; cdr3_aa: CASHPRQGDEKLFF
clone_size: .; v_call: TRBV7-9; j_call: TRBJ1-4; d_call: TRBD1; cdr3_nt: TGTGCCAGCAGCCCGGGACAGCATAATGAAAAACTGTTTTTT; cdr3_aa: CASSPGQHNEKLFF
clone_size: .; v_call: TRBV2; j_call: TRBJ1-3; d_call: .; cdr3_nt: TGTGCCAGCAGTGAGGGGGGGCTGGCTGGAAACACCATATATTTT; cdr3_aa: CASSEGGLAGNTIYF
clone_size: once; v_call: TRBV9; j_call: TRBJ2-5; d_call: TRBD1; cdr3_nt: TGTGCCAGCAGCGTAGATCCAGGGGGTGTTGAGACCCAGTACTTC; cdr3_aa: CASSVDPGGVETQYF
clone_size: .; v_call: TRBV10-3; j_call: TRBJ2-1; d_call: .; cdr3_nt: TGTGCCATCAGCGGACCGAGGGTGGCCTCCTACAATGAGCAGTTCTTC; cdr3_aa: CAISGPRVASYNEQFF
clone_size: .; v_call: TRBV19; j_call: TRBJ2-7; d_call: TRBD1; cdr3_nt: TGTGCCAGTAGTTTCAACTTCGGGACAGCCTACGAGCAGTACTTC; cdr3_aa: CASSFNFGTAYEQYF
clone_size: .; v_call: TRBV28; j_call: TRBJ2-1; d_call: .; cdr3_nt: TGTGCCAGCAGTTCTCTCGCTTCGGGGGACGTCAACAATGAGCAGTTCTTC; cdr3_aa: CASSSLASGDVNNEQFF
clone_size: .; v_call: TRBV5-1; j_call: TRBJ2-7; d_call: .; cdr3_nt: TGCGCCAGCAGCTTTGATCTGGCAGAAACCTACGAGCAGTACTTC; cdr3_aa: CASSFDLAETYEQYF
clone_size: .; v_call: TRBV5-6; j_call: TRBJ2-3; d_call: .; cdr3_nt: TGTGCCAGCAGCCTTGAGGGGGGGAGGGAGATGGGGACAGATACGCAGTATTTT; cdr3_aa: CASSLEGGREMGTDTQYF
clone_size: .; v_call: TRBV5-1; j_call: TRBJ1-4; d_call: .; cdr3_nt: TGCGCCAGCAGCCCGACGAGGTTCGGAGAGAATAATGAAAAACTGTTTTTT; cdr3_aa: CASSPTRFGENNEKLFF
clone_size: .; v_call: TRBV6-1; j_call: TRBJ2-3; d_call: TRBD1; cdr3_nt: TGTGCCAGCAGTTTGGCGGACAGGGGAACAGATACGCAGTATTTT; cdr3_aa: CASSLADRGTDTQYF
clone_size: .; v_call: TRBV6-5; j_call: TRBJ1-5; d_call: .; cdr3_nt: TGTGCCAGCAGAAACGACGGGAATCAGCATTTT; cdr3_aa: CASRNDGNQHF
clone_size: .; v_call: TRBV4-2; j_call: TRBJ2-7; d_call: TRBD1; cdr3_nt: TGTGCCAGCAGCCGGGACTGGACAGGGGTGAGCGAGCAGTACTTC; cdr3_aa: CASSRDWTGVSEQYF
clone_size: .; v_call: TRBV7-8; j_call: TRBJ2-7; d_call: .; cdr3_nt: TGTGCCAGCAGCCAGGGGGGTTCCCCGAACGAGCAGTACTTC; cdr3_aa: CASSQGGSPNEQYF
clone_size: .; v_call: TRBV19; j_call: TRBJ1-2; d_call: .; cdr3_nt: TGTGCCAGTAGTAGCAAGGAGGATGGCTACACCTTC; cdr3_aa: CASSSKEDGYTF
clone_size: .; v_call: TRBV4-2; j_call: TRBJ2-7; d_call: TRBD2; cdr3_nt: TGTGCCAGCAGCCAACTGTCGACTAGCGGGAACGAGCAGTACTTC; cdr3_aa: CASSQLSTSGNEQYF
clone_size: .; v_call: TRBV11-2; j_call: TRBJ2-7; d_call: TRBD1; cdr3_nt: TGTGCCAGCAGCTTATCCGGGACAGGGGGCGGCGAGCAGTACTTC; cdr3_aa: CASSLSGTGGGEQYF
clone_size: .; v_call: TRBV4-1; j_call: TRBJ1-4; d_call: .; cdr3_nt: TGCGCCAGCAGCCAAGAATGGAGGAACAATGAAAAACTGTTTTTT; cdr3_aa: CASSQEWRNNEKLFF
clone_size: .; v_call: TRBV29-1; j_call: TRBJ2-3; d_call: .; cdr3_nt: TGCAGCGCCCGAAGGGGACTTTACACAGATACGCAGTATTTT; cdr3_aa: CSARRGLYTDTQYF
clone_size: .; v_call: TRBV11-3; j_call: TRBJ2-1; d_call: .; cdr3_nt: TGTGCCAGCAGCCCGGGACTCGCCCGCGGTGAGCAGTTCTTC; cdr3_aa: CASSPGLARGEQFF
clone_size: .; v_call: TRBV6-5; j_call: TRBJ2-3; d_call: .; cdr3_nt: TGTGCCAGCAGAAGCCCCACAGGGGATACGCAGTATTTT; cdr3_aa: CASRSPTGDTQYF
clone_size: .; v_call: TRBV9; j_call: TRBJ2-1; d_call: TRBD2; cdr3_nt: TGTGCCAGCAGCGTATCTAGCGGGAGGGCCTACAATGAGCAGTTCTTC; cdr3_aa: CASSVSSGRAYNEQFF
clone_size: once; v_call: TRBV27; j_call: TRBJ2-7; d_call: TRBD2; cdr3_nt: TGTGCCAGCAGTTTACGCGGGGGGGCCGACGAGCAGTACTTC; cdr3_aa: CASSLRGGADEQYF
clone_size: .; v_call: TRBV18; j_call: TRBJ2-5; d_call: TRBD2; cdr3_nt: TGTGCCAGCTCACCAGCTAGCGGGGGCCAAGAGACCCAGTACTTC; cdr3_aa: CASSPASGGQETQYF
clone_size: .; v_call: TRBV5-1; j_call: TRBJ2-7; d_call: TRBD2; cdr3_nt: TGCGCCAGCAGCTCCAGGACTAGCGGGACCACCTACGAGCAGTACTTC; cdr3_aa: CASSSRTSGTTYEQYF
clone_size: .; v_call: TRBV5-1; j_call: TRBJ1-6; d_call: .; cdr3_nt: TGCGCCAGCAGCTTGGCAGGCCTCAGATATTCACCCCTCCACTTT; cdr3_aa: CASSLAGLRYSPLHF
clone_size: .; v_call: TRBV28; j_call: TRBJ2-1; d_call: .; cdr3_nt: TGTGCCAGCAGTTTCACCAGGGGTAACAATGAGCAGTTCTTC; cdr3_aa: CASSFTRGNNEQFF
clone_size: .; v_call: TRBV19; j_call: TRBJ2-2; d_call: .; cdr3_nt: TGTGCCAGTAGTATAGATCTTACAGCCGGGGAGCTGTTTTTT; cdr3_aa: CASSIDLTAGELFF
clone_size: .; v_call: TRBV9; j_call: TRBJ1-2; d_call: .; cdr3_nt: TGTGCCAGCAGCGTAGCTACAGGTCCTAACTATGGCTACACCTTC; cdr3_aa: CASSVATGPNYGYTF
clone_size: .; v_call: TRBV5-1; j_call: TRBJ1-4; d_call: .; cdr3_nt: TGCGCCAGCAGCTTGGAGGTGGGGGCAAATGAAAAACTGTTTTTT; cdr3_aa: CASSLEVGANEKLFF
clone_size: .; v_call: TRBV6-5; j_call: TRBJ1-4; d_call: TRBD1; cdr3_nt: TGTGCCAGCAGTTCCACAGGGGGTTATTCTAATGAAAAACTGTTTTTT; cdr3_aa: CASSSTGGYSNEKLFF
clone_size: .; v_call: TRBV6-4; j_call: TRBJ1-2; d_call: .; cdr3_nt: TGTGCCAGCAGTGACTCAGGAGGGATCGGCTACACCTTC; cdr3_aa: CASSDSGGIGYTF
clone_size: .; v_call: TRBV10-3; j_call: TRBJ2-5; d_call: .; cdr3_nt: TGTGCCATCAGTGTGGGCAAGACAAACCAAGAGACCCAGTACTTC; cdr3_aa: CAISVGKTNQETQYF
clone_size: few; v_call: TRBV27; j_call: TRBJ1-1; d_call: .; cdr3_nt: TGTGCCAGCAGCCTAGGCCGGGGTGGCACTGAAGCTTTCTTT; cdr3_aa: CASSLGRGGTEAFF
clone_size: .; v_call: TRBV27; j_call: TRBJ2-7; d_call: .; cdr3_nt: TGTGCCAGCAGGGGACTGTCCTACGAGCAGTACTTC; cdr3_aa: CASRGLSYEQYF
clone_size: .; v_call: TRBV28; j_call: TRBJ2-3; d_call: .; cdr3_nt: TGTGCCAGCGCGGTTACAGATACGCAGTATTTT; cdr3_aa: CASAVTDTQYF
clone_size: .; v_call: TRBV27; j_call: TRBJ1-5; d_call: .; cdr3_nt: TGTGCCACCTCAGACAGCCTCAATCAGCCCCAGCATTTT; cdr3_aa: CATSDSLNQPQHF
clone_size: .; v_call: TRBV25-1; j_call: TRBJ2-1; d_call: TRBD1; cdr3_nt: TGTGCCAGCAGTGAGCCCTGGGACAGGGGGCAAAATGAGCAGTTCTTC; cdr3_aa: CASSEPWDRGQNEQFF
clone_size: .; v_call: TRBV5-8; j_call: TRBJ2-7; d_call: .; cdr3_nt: TGTGCCAGCAGCTTGACTACTAGGTCCTACGAGCAGTACTTC; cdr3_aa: CASSLTTRSYEQYF
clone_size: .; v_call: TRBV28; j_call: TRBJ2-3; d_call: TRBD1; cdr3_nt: TGTGCCAGCAGTTTCCCCCGGACAGGGGCGGCAGATACGCAGTATTTT; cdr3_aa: CASSFPRTGAADTQYF
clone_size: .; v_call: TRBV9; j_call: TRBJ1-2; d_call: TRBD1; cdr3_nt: TGTGCCAGCAGCAGTGACAGGGGTGGCTACACCTTC; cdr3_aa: CASSSDRGGYTF
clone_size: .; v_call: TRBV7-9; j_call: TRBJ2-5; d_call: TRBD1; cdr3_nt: TGTGCCAGCAGCCCAGGGACAGGGTCCTACCAAGAGACCCAGTACTTC; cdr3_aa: CASSPGTGSYQETQYF
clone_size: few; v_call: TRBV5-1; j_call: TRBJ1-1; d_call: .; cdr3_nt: TGCGCCAGCAGCTTCGCCGGCGGTACTGAAGCTTTCTTT; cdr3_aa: CASSFAGGTEAFF
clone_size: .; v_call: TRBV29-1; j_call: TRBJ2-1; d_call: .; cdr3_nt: TGCAGCGTTGAAGGATTAGACAGTTTTTCCTACAATGAGCAGTTCTTC; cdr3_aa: CSVEGLDSFSYNEQFF
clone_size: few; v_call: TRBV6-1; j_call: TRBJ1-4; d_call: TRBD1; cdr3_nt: TGTGCCAGCAGTGATAGGGGGCTGTATGAAAAACTGTTTTTT; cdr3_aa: CASSDRGLYEKLFF
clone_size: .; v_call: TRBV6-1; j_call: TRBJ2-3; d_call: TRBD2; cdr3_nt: TGTGCCAGCAGTGAAGCGACTAGCAGGGTCACAGATACGCAGTATTTT; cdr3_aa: CASSEATSRVTDTQYF
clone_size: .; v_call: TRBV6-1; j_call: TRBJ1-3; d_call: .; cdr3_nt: TGTGCCAGCAGTGATTTCCTATCTGGAAACACCATATATTTT; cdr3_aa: CASSDFLSGNTIYF